Below are 23 T cell receptor beta chains sequenced from a single sample in a study of T cell responses to AZD1222 COVID-19 vaccine. Measured with immunoSEQ multiplex PCR; TCRdb has only the in-frame clones, and not every one. The table includes approximately 84,000 clones, 80% to 90% detected once. Material: peripheral blood, obtained on day 0 of AZD1222 vaccination. Receptor source: an adult in good health.

The chain carries TRBV19 and TRBJ2-7; perhaps TRBD2 as D (6 bases). The V gene lost 5 bases and the J gene lost 6 bases, with 29 bases spanning the gap. CDR3 length equals 18 residues. Per germline, CDR1 LNHDA and CDR2 SQIVND (reference sequence). The CDR3 sequence: CASSEAGGSFVGVGEQYF. CDR3 DNA sequence: TGTGCCAGTAGTGAGGCTGGGGGGAGCTTTGTTGGTGTTGGCGAGCAGTACTTC. The variable domain in full, with the rest retrieved from reference TRBV19 and TRBJ2-7, is DGGITQSPKYLFRKEGQNVTLSCEQNLNHDAMYWYRQDPGQGLRLIYYSQIVNDFQKGDIAEGYSVSREKKESFPLTVTSAQKNPTAFYLCASSEAGGSFVGVGEQYFGPGTRLTVT.

This chain connects TRBV27 to TRBJ1-1; D is uncertain. Germline values: CDR1 MNHEY, CDR2 SMNVEV (reference sequence). V shed 4 bases and J shed 8 bases, with 17 bases lying between them. The CDR3 is 14 amino acids. CDR3 region: CASSSETLSPEAFF. In DNA form, the CDR3 reads TGTGCCAGCAGTTCTGAGACCCTTTCCCCGGAAGCTTTCTTT.

The chain links TRBV6-5 to TRBJ2-2, with 10 bases matching TRBD1. Germline values: CDR1 MNHEY, CDR2 SVGAGI. The CDR3 totals 14 residues. The V and J ends lost 6 bases and 7 bases, in that order; junction bases with no gene match: 5. DNA for the CDR3: TGTGCCAGCAGGAGACAGGGGGCCTTCGGGGAGCTGTTTTTT. Its protein product is CASRRQGAFGELFF.

V and J are TRBV20-1 and TRBJ2-1; D uncertain. The V gene lost 3 bases and the J gene lost 5 bases, with 5 bases spanning the gap. CDR1 is DFQATT and CDR2 is SNEGSKA in the germline V gene (reference sequence). The CDR3 has 11 residues. Here the CDR3 DNA reads TGCAGTGCTAGGGAAAACAATGAGCAGTTCTTC. Its protein is CSARENNEQFF.

The DNA of the CDR3 is TGTGCCAGCAGCGTAGAGGGACAGGGAGATGAAAAACTGTTTTTT. Amino acids: CASSVEGQGDEKLFF. The chain carries TRBV9 and TRBJ1-4, with 9 bases that match TRBD1. Looked up from germline, CDR1 is SGDLS and CDR2 is YYNGEE. The CDR3 loop spans 15 amino acids. V shed 0 bases, J shed 6 bases, and the junction held 3 bases outside the gene matches.

The chain couples TRBV5-4 to TRBJ1-3; 8 bases agree with TRBD1. Per germline, CDR1 SGHNT and CDR2 YYREEE (reference sequence). V lost 4 bases and J lost 4; bases outside the gene matches: 7. The CDR3 runs 15 residues. CDR3 amino acids: CASSRQGLGGNTIYF. CDR3 nucleotide sequence: TGTGCCAGCAGCCGACAGGGGCTCGGGGGAAACACCATATATTTT.

This chain joins TRBV29-1 and TRBJ2-5; D ambiguous. CDR1 SQVTM and CDR2 ANQGSEA come from the germline V gene. The ends were cut back, 7 bases at V and 1 base at J, with 1 base in the middle. The CDR3 consists of 9 residues. The CDR3 sequence is CSAQETQYF. In DNA, the CDR3 is TGCAGCGCCCAAGAGACCCAGTACTTC. The variable domain in full, with the rest retrieved from reference TRBV29-1 and TRBJ2-5, is SAVISQKPSRDICQRGTSLTIQCQVDSQVTMMFWYRQQPGQSLTLIATANQGSEATYESGFVIDKFPISRPNLTFSTLTVSNMSPEDSSIYLCSAQETQYFGPGTRLLVL.

The chain carries TRBV27 and TRBJ1-2, with D possibly being TRBD1 (5 bases). Deletions cut 1 base from V and 3 bases from J, with 15 bases between. CDR1 and CDR2 (germline): MNHEY, SMNVEV (reference sequence). There are 16 residues in the CDR3. CDR3 in amino acids: CASSLFSGAGYYGYTF. Here the CDR3 DNA reads TGTGCCAGCAGTTTATTTTCTGGGGCCGGGTACTATGGCTACACCTTC.

The chain joins TRBV27 to TRBJ2-3; 8 bases fit TRBD2. V shed 6 bases and J 4 bases; nucleotides not matched to a gene: 6. The CDR3 length is 14 residues. The germline V gene has CDR1 MNHEY and CDR2 SMNVEV (reference sequence). The DNA of the CDR3 is TGTGCCAGCAGGGAACTAGCGGCCGCAGATACGCAGTATTTT. Translating gives CASRELAAADTQYF.

The chain links TRBV29-1 to TRBJ1-2; 9 positions agree with TRBD1. Losses at the gene ends were 3 bases for V and 6 bases for J; bases not matched to a gene: 2. The CDR3 is 12 amino acids. The germline V gene encodes CDR1 SQVTM and CDR2 ANQGSEA. In DNA form, the CDR3 reads TGCAGCGTTGACGACAGGGGGAATGGCTACACCTTC. This sequence encodes CSVDDRGNGYTF.

The V gene is TRBV10-1, the J gene TRBJ2-7, with a weak D call TRBD1 (5 bases). Trimming stripped 0 bases from V and 5 bases from J, with 8 bases between. The germline V gene encodes CDR1 WNHNN and CDR2 SYGVQD (reference sequence). There are 13 residues in the CDR3. The CDR3 nucleotides read TGCGCCAGCAGTGAGTCGATGGGGCACGAGCAGTACTTC. Amino acids: CASSESMGHEQYF.

V and J are TRBV24-1 and TRBJ2-7; 8 bases fit TRBD1. After removal of 3 bases from V and 5 bases from J, the junction contained 5 bases not matched to a gene. Germline CDR1 KGHDR, CDR2 SFDVKD. The CDR3 has 14 amino acids. The CDR3 loop is CATSDKGQGDEQYF. The CDR3 region has the DNA TGTGCCACCAGTGATAAAGGACAGGGCGACGAGCAGTACTTC.

V gene TRBV28 combines with J gene TRBJ2-7; 9 bases line up with TRBD2. This CDR3 is built from 15 residues. The ends lost 5 bases at V and 4 bases at J; junction bases unmatched: 9. Germline V gives CDR1 MDHEN, CDR2 SYDVKM. The DNA for the CDR3 is TGTGCCAGCAGTGGAACGGGACTAGCAAATTACGAGCAGTACTTC. Protein: CASSGTGLANYEQYF.

This chain connects TRBV19 to TRBJ1-1, with TRBD1 as a possible D gene (5 bases). CDR1 and CDR2 (germline): LNHDA, SQIVND (reference sequence). V lost 5 bases and J 1 base, leaving 8 bases between the germline ends. This CDR3 has 13 residues. In DNA, the CDR3 is TGTGCCAGTAGTCTCCAGGGGAACACTGAAGCTTTCTTT. Its translation: CASSLQGNTEAFF.

The chain recombines TRBV9 with TRBJ2-2; 8 nucleotides align to TRBD1. CDR1 and CDR2 (germline): SGDLS, YYNGEE. This CDR3 comprises 18 residues. J was trimmed by 4 bases and V by 0 bases; bases with no gene match: 11. The CDR3 reads CASSVGRAGGTGTGELFF. The CDR3 DNA sequence: TGTGCCAGCAGCGTAGGCAGGGCCGGCGGGACAGGCACCGGGGAGCTGTTTTTT.

This rearrangement joins TRBV4-3 to TRBJ2-1, with D unclear. Germline CDR1 and CDR2: LGHNA and YSLEER. The CDR3 covers 16 residues. V shed 1 base and J shed 0 bases, with 10 bases lying between them. CDR3 region: CASSQGRVPSYNEQFF. CDR3 coding DNA: TGCGCCAGCAGCCAAGGACGGGTCCCCTCCTACAATGAGCAGTTCTTC.

CDR3 sequence reads: CASSDGGTGGYEQYF. CDR3 coding DNA: TGTGCCAGTAGCGATGGGGGGACAGGGGGCTACGAGCAGTACTTC. V usage is TRBV19 and J usage is TRBJ2-7; 11 bases are shared with TRBD1. Germline lookup yields CDR1 LNHDA and CDR2 SQIVND (reference sequence). The junction had 7 bases not matched to a gene; V was cut back by 6 bases and J by 3 bases. The CDR3 consists of 15 residues.

The rearrangement links TRBV7-3 to TRBJ2-5; no clear D gene. Trimming took off 2 bases at V and 1 base at J, with 5 bases between the two ends. Germline V gene lookup returns CDR1 SGHTA and CDR2 FQGTGA. The CDR3 is 13 amino acids. This CDR3 is CASSLGVQETQYF. CDR3 sequence (DNA): TGTGCCAGCAGCTTAGGAGTCCAAGAGACCCAGTACTTC.

The V and J genes are TRBV28 and TRBJ2-4; no reliable D call. CDR3 length: 15 residues. The germline V and J ends were trimmed by 4 bases and 1 base, with 11 bases remaining between them. Germline V gene data show CDR1 as MDHEN and CDR2 as SYDVKM. This CDR3 reads CASSSAGEAKNIQYF. CDR3 nucleotide sequence: TGTGCCAGCAGTTCGGCAGGTGAGGCCAAAAACATTCAGTACTTC.

The chain has TRBV30 and TRBJ1-3; D not certain. The CDR3 spans 12 residues. The V gene lost 0 bases and the J gene lost 2 bases, with 2 bases spanning the gap. Per the germline V gene, CDR1 is GTSNPN and CDR2 is SVGIG (reference sequence). The CDR3 DNA is TGTGCCTGGAGTGTTACTGGAAACACCATATATTTT. This gives the protein CAWSVTGNTIYF.

The CDR3 region is CASSIKSGTGDTQYF. CDR3 nucleotides: TGTGCCAGTAGTATAAAAAGCGGGACGGGAGATACGCAGTATTTT. This chain links TRBV19 with TRBJ2-3, with 7 bases identical to TRBD2. V shed 2 bases, J shed 5 bases, and the junction held 7 bases outside the gene matches. Germline CDR1 reads LNHDA; CDR2 reads SQIVND (reference sequence). There are 15 residues in the CDR3.

The rearrangement joins TRBV5-4 to TRBJ2-7; 10 nucleotides line up with TRBD2. This CDR3 region has 15 residues. J gave up 5 bases and V 2 bases, and 7 bases lay outside the gene matches. CDR1 is SGHNT, CDR2 YYREEE, per germline (reference sequence). CDR3 bases: TGTGCCAGCAGCTTCAAGCGGGAGGGCCGGGACGAGCAGTACTTC. Translating it yields CASSFKREGRDEQYF.

The chain recombines TRBV5-4 with TRBJ2-7; 9 nucleotides agree with TRBD1. This CDR3 is 15 amino acids long. CDR1 is SGHNT, CDR2 YYREEE, per germline (reference sequence). V dropped 2 bases and J dropped 2; count of bases not matched to a gene: 5. The CDR3 DNA follows: TGTGCCAGCAGCTTACCCGACAGGGGGACCTACGAGCAGTACTTC. As protein: CASSLPDRGTYEQYF.